This TCR beta chain comes out of a study of post-analysis software for immune sequencing data (dated by TCRdb to between 2014 and 2017). Broadly, across the study: Recorded disease courses included relapsing-remitting, secondary progressive and progressive-relapsing multiple sclerosis, with some patients lacking subtype annotation. The multiple sclerosis patient repertoires were compared with 11 previously published healthy control repertoires from donors aged about 6 to 26 years. A subset of samples was prepared in parallel using single-end sample barcoding, then pooled and co-amplified after Illumina adapter ligation. Broad study findings and their caveats: The multiple sclerosis patient group was slightly younger than the control group. Strong co-clustering of samples prepared in the same batch was shown by direct clustering with F measure, prompting a batch-effect correction. Normalized Chao1 diversity was significantly lower in multiple sclerosis patients than controls, suggesting substantial peripheral T-cell clonal expansion.

In this sample, this clonotype turned up a few times. Its cognate antigen has yet to be identified. Per-nucleotide qualities are absent, and no much larger clonotype sits a single base away. TCR beta repertoires were profiled from peripheral blood of approximately 13 young patients with multiple sclerosis to demonstrate the VDJtools post-analysis software. The multiple sclerosis patients were children and adolescents between roughly 6 and 16 years of age. Library method: PCR. The listed sequencing device is Illumina HiSeq 2500. Unique molecular identifiers were incorporated into TCR beta cDNA libraries to reduce PCR and sequencing biases. Some 500,000 cDNA molecules were obtained per 1 to 10 million input T cells, so each molecule approximated one T cell. The patient libraries were prepared and sequenced with the same protocol used for the earlier healthy control dataset. Samples belonging to the same batch were prepared together, multiplexed and sequenced on a shared HiSeq lane. Under the source paper's analysis protocol: MIGEC was used to process the raw barcoded reads, and molecular identifier groups with only a single read were discarded before consensus assembly and CDR3 extraction. Clonotype tables were post-analysed with VDJtools, and diversity was normalized by down-sampling all datasets to the smallest sample size. To correct batch-related cross-sample contamination, repertoire overlap clustering matched CDR3 amino acid sequences but not nucleotide sequences. Starting from the raw public reads, TCRdb applied fastp trimming at Q25, assembled clones with MiXCR and retained in-frame beta chains. Identical CDR3 proteins give one entry, which carries the most common genes and DNA. What appears here as the V and J calls and clone size reflects TCRdb's work, not the paper's. The sample yields 400,000 to 500,000 distinct CDR3 sequences; approximately 39% were counted once. Jointly, the top ten make up 7.5% to 8.5% of the sample.

The origin of this receptor is a girl aged 2 to 9 with multiple sclerosis. Material: blood.

The nucleotide sequence is given as TGCGCCAGCAGCTCACAGGGTCTGAATTCACCCCTCCACTTT. Its protein is CASSSQGLNSPLHF. The chain is encoded by TRBV5-1 joined to TRBJ1-6; the D gene is perhaps TRBD1, from 6 matching bases. A distance of 11 bases separates the germline ends of V and J, which lose 3 bases and 7 bases respectively. The CDR3 runs 14 residues from the cysteine to the phenylalanine. The retained sequence is limited to the CDR3, 42 bases, with the frame set at the first base. The germline V gene supplies CDR1 SGHRS and CDR2 YFSETQ. With all but the CDR3 taken from the reference TRBV5-1 and TRBJ1-6 genes, the full variable domain is: KAGVTQTPRYLIKTRGQQVTLSCSPISGHRSVSWYQQTPGQGLQFLFEYFSETQRNKGNFPGRFSGRQFSNSRSEMNVSTLELGDSALYLCASSSQGLNSPLHFGNGTRLTVT.